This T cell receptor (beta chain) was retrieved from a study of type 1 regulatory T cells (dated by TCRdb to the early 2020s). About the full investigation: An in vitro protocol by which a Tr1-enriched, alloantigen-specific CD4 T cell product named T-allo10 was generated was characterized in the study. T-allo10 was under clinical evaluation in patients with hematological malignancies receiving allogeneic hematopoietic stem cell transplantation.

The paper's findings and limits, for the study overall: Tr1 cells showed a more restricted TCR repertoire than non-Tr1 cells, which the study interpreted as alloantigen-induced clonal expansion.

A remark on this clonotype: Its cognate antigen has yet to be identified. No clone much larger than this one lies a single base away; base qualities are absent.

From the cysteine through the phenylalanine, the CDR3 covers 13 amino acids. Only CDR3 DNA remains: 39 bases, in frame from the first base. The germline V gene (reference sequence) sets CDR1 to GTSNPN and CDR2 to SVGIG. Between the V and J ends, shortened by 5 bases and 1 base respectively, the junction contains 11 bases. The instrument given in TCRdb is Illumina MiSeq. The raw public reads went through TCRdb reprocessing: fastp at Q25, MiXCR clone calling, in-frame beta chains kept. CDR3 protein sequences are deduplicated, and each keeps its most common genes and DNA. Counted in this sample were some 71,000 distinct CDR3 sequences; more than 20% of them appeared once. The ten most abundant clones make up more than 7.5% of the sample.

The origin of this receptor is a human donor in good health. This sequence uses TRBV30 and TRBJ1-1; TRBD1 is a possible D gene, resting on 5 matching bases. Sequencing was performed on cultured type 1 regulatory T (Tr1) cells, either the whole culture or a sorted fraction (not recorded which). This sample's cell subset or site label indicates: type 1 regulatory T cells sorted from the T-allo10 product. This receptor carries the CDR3 CAWGNRGNTEAFF. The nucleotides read TGTGCCTGGGGCAATAGGGGGAACACTGAAGCTTTCTTT.